Detailed here is one TCR beta chain. The antigen this receptor binds is unknown. No much larger clone is present one base from it, and per-base qualities are unavailable. The protocol used for the library was the immunoSEQ multiplex PCR assay. Drawn from immuneACCESS, this table holds only the in-frame rearrangements with V and J called that TCRdb kept. Clones are partly lost; checked studies trace under half to an unresolved V gene and leave the rest unexplained. Counted in this sample were around 30,000 clones; around 86% of them appeared once. The top ten hold 1.5% to 2% of the sample. The CDR3 holds 16 amino acids from the cysteine to the phenylalanine. The kept DNA is CDR3 alone, 48 bases in frame from the first base. V gives up 2 bases and J gives up 0 bases, and the segment between their germline ends measures 13 bases. The germline V gene yields SGHVS for CDR1 and FNYEAQ for CDR2. This entry comes from a study of control samples from healthy donors and cancer patients (dated by TCRdb to about 2020).

This sequence was found in a woman aged 40 to 49 with lung cancer. Sequences were obtained from PBMCs. The rearranged chain carries TRBV7-6 and TRBJ1-1; the D gene assignment is ambiguous. The DNA is as follows: TGTGCCAGCAGCTTATATCCAGGAGACATGAACACTGAAGCTTTCTTT. It specifies CASSLYPGDMNTEAFF.